The source of this TCR beta chain is a study of T cell responses to AZD1222 COVID-19 vaccine. TCRdb's table, derived via immunoSEQ multiplex PCR, lists solely in-frame clones and lacks some. The repertoire has 150,000 to 200,000 clones, approximately 94% of them found once; the top ten carry 3.6%. A single count supports this clone. Its antigen is not identified. Study results and limitations: Donors were mostly white British, more females; clonal diversity possibly underestimated. Among spike-specific TCRs, nearly half reportedly target unmutated variant regions. Regions 160-218 and 743-854 held dominance among vaccine-associated CD4 TCRs, which spanned spike. Repertoires were sampled only after the peak T cell response.

CDR1 and CDR2 from the germline V gene are SGHRS and YFSETQ. V was trimmed by 0 bases and J by 4 bases, leaving 7 bases between them. The length of the CDR3 is 14 residues. The sequence was collected from an adult who received the MenACWY meningococcal vaccine as a control. The genes are TRBV5-1 and TRBJ2-2; D gene uncertain. The sequencing here drew on peripheral blood, taken 28 days after the second dose of the MenACWY control vaccine. This chain's CDR3 is CASSLDEATGELFF. Written as DNA, the CDR3 is TGCGCCAGCAGCTTGGACGAGGCCACCGGGGAGCTGTTTTTT.